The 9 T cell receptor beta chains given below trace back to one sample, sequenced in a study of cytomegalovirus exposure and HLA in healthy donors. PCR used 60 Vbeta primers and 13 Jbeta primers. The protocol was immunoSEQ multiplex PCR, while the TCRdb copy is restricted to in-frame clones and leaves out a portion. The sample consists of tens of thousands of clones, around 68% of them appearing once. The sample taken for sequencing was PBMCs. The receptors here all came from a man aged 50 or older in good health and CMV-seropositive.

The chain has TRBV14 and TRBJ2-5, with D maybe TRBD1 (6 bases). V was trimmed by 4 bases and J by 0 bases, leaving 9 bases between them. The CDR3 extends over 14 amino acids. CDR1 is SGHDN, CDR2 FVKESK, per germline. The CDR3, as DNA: TGTGCCAGCAGCCCCGGGACAAACCAAGAGACCCAGTACTTC. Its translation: CASSPGTNQETQYF.

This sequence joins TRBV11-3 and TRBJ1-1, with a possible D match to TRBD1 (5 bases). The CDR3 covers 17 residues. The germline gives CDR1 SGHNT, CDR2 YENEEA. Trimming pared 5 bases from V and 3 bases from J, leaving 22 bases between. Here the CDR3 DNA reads TGTGCCAGCAGCCCTGGGGCGGGGCTTCTAGGAGACACTGAAGCTTTCTTT. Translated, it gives CASSPGAGLLGDTEAFF.

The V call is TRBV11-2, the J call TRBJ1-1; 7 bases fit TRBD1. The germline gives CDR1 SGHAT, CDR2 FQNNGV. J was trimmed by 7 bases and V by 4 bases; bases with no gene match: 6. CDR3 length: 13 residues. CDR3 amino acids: CASSSRQGDEAFF. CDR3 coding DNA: TGTGCCAGCAGCTCTAGACAGGGAGATGAAGCTTTCTTT.

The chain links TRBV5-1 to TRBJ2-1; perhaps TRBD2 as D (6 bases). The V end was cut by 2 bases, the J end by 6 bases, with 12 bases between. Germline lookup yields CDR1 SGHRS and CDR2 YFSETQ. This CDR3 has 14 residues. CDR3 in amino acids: CASSLSGGTNEQFF. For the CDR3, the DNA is TGCGCCAGCAGCTTAAGTGGGGGGACCAATGAGCAGTTCTTC.

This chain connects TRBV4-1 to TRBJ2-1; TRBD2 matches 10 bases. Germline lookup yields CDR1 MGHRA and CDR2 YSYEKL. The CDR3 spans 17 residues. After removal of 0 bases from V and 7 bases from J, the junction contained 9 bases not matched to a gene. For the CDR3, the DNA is TGCGCCAGCAGCCAAGAACCCGGGACTAGCGCACCGAATGAGCAGTTCTTC. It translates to CASSQEPGTSAPNEQFF.

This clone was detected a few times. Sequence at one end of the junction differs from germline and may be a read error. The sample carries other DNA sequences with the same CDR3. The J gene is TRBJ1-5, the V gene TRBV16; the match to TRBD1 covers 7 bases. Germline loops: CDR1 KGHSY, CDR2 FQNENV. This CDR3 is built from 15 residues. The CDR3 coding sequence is TGTGCCAGCAGCCCGGTCCCCTTGAGGGGACAGCCGCAGCATTTT. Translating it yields CASSPVPLRGQPQHF.

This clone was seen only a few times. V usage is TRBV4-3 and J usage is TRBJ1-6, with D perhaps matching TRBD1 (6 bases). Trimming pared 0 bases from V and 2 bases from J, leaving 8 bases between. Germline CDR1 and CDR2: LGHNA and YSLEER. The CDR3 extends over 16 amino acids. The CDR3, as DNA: TGCGCCAGCAGCCAAGATCAGGGGACCTATAATTCACCCCTCCACTTT. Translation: CASSQDQGTYNSPLHF.

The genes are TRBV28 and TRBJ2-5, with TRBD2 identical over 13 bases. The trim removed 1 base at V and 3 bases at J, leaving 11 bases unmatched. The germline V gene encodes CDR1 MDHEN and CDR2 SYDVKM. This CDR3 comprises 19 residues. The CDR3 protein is CASSLLGLAGEGVKETQYF. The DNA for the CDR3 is TGTGCCAGCAGTTTATTAGGACTAGCGGGAGAAGGTGTGAAAGAGACCCAGTACTTC.

The CDR3 DNA is TGTGCCAGTAGTCCTGGAGGGCAAAACTACGAGCAGTACTTC. Its translation is CASSPGGQNYEQYF. The V call is TRBV27, the J call TRBJ2-7, with TRBD2 as a possible D gene (6 bases). CDR3 size: 14 residues. From germline, CDR1 is MNHEY and CDR2 SMNVEV (reference sequence). Between the trimmed V and J ends, which lost 9 bases and 3 bases, there was a span of 18 bases.